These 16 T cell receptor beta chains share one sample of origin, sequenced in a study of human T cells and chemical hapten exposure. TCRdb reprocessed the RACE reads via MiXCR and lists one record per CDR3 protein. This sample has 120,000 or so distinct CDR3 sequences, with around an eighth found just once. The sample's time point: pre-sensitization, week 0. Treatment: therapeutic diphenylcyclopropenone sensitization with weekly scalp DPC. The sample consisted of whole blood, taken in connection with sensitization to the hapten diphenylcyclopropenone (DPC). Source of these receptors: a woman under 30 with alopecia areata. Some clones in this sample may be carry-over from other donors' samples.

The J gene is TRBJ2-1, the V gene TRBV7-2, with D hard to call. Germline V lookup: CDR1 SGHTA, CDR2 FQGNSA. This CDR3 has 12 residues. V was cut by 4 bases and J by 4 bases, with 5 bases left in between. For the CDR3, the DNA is TGTGCCAGCAGCTCTCGATACAATGAGCAGTTCTTC. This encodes CASSSRYNEQFF.

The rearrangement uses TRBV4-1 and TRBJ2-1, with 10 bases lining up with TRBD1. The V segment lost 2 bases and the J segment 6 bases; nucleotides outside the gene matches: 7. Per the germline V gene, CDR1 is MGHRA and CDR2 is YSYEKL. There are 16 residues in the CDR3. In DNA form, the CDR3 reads TGCGCCAGCAGCCAATTACCCGGGACAGGGGTCAATGAGCAGTTCTTC. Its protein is CASSQLPGTGVNEQFF.

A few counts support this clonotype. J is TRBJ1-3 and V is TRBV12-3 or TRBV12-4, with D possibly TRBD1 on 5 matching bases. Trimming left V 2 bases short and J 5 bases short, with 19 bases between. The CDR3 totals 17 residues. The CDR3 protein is CASSLSVVGGARNTIYF. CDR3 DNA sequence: TGTGCCAGCAGTTTAAGTGTTGTTGGAGGGGCGCGAAACACCATATATTTT.

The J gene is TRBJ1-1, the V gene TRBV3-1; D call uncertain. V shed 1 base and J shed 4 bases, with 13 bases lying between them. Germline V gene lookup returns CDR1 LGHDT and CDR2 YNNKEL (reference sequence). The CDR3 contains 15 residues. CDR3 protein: CASSQVRRTGTEAFF. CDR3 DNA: TGTGCCAGCAGCCAAGTACGAAGGACGGGCACTGAAGCTTTCTTT.

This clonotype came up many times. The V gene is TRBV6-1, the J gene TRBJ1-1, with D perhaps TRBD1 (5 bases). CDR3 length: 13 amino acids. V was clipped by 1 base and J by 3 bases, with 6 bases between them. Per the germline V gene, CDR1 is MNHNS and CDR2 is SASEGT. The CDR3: CASSEGRDTEAFF. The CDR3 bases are TGTGCCAGCAGTGAAGGCAGGGACACTGAAGCTTTCTTT.

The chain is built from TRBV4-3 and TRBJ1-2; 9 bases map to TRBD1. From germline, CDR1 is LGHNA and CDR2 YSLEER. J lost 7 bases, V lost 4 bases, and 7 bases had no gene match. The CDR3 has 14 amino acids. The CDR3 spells CASSPRTGAGGYTF. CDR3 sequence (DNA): TGCGCCAGCAGCCCCAGGACAGGGGCGGGTGGCTACACCTTC.

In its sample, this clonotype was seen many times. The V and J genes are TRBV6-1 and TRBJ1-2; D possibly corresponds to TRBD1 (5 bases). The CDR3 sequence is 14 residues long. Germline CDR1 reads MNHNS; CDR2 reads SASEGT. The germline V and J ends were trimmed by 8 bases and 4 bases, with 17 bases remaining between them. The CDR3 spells CASLRQPQPYGYTF. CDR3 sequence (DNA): TGTGCCAGCCTTCGACAGCCCCAGCCCTATGGCTACACCTTC.

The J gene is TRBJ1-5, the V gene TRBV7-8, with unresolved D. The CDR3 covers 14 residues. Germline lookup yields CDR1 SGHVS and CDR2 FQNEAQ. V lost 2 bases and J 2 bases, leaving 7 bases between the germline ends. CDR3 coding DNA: TGTGCCAGCAGCTTATTGGTGGGCAATCAGCCCCAGCATTTT. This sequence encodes CASSLLVGNQPQHF.

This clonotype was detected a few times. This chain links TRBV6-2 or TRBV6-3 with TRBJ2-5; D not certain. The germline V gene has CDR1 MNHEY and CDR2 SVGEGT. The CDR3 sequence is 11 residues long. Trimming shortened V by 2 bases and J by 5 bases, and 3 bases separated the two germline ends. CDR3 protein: CASSYIETQYF. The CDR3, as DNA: TGTGCCAGCAGTTACATCGAGACCCAGTACTTC.

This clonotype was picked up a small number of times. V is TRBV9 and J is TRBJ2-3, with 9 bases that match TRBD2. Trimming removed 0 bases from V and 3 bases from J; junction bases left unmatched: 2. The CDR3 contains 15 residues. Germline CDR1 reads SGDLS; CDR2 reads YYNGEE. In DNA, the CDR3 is TGTGCCAGCAGCGTAGGACTAGCGGATACAGATACGCAGTATTTT. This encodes CASSVGLADTDTQYF.

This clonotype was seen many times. The CDR3 sequence: CASSQSRGGTEAFF. The CDR3, as DNA: TGCGCCAGCAGCCAAAGCCGAGGGGGCACTGAAGCTTTCTTT. The chain combines TRBV4-3 with TRBJ1-1, with a tentative D call TRBD1 (6 bases). V gave up 2 bases and J gave up 4 bases, with 11 bases separating them. Germline CDR1 reads LGHNA; CDR2 reads YSLEER. The CDR3 runs to 14 residues.

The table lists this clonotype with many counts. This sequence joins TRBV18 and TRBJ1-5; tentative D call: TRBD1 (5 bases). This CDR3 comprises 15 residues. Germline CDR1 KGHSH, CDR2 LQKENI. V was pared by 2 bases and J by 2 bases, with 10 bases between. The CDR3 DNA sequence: TGTGCCAGCTCACCAACTAAACAGGGCAATCAGCCCCAGCATTTT. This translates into CASSPTKQGNQPQHF.

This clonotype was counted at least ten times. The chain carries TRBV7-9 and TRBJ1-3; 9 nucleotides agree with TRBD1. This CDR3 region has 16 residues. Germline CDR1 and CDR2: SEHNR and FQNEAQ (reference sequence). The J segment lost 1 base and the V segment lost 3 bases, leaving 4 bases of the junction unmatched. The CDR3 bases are TGTGCCAGCAGCTTCCAGACAGGGGGTTCTGGAAACACCATATATTTT. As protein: CASSFQTGGSGNTIYF.

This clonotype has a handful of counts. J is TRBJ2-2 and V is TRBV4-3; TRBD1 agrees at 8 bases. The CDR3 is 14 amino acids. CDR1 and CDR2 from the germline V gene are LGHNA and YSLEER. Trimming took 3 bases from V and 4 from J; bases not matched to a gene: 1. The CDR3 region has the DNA TGCGCCAGCAGCCATACAGGGGGCACCGGGGAGCTGTTTTTT. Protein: CASSHTGGTGELFF.

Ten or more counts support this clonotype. The CDR3 nucleotides read TGTGCCAGCAGCTCGTTACAGGGAGTAGGGGCCAGTCAGCCCCAGCATTTT. This sequence encodes CASSSLQGVGASQPQHF. The chain has TRBV5-8 and TRBJ1-5; D is perhaps TRBD1 (6 bases). CDR3 length: 17 residues. V lost 3 bases and J 6 bases, leaving 22 bases between the germline ends. Per the germline V gene, CDR1 is SGHTS and CDR2 is YDEGEE.

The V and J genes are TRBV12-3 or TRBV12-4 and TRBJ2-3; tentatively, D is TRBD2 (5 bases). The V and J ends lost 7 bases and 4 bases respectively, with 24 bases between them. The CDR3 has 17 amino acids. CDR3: CASTGVFGVASADTQYF. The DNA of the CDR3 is TGTGCCAGCACCGGGGTCTTTGGAGTAGCGTCGGCAGATACGCAGTATTTT.